This T cell receptor (beta chain) was identified in a study of cytomegalovirus exposure and HLA in healthy donors. Across the study: An earlier analysis found fewer than 140 million unique TCR beta sequences from 150 million to 200 million T cells. A preliminary data release comprised 80 million or so unique TCRs obtained from HLA-typed donors.

Worth noting for this clone: Its antigen is not known.

Points from the study as a whole: Association of a missense DCLRE1C variant with TCR beta V- and J-gene trimming was reported in a later analysis. Productive status was seen about 90% or about 30% of the time for most TCR beta V segments in an earlier analysis.

The CDR3 length is 14 residues. Germline-derived CDR1 and CDR2 are MNHNS and SASEGT. The V gene lost 5 bases and the J gene lost 4 bases, with 14 bases spanning the gap. PCR used 60 Vbeta primers and 13 Jbeta primers. Produced via immunoSEQ multiplex PCR; TCRdb's table is partial and in-frame only. The table includes approximately 89,000 clones, 85% detected once. The sequencing input was PBMCs. The gene calls are TRBV6-1 and TRBJ1-2; no reliable D call. The clonotype was recovered from a man in his forties or fifties in good health and CMV-seropositive. Written as DNA, the CDR3 is TGTGCCAGCAGTCCCTGGGCAGACCTCTATGGCTACACCTTC. As protein: CASSPWADLYGYTF.